One sample yielded the 32 T cell receptor beta chains listed below, sequenced in a study of cytomegalovirus exposure and HLA in healthy donors. Both 60 Vbeta primers and 13 Jbeta primers went into the PCR. The method was immunoSEQ multiplex PCR; TCRdb's version includes in-frame clones alone and lacks a portion of them. The sample carries 110,000 or so clones, 75% to 80% recorded once. Sequencing used PBMCs. Receptors originate from a woman aged 40 to 50 in good health and CMV-seropositive.

This chain connects TRBV30 to TRBJ2-7, with TRBD1 identical over 11 bases. Losses at the gene ends were 6 bases for V and 2 bases for J; bases not matched to a gene: 3. CDR3 size: 13 residues. Per the germline V gene, CDR1 is GTSNPN and CDR2 is SVGIG (reference sequence). The CDR3 is CACPGQGAYEQYF. The CDR3, as DNA: TGTGCCTGCCCGGGACAGGGGGCCTACGAGCAGTACTTC.

The chain recombines TRBV29-1 with TRBJ2-5; 7 bases line up with TRBD1. Germline V gene data show CDR1 as SQVTM and CDR2 as ANQGSEA. The junction had 8 bases not matched to a gene; V was cut back by 7 bases and J by 6 bases. This CDR3 region has 12 residues. As DNA, the CDR3 is TGCAGCGCCAGACAGGGAGCGCAGACCCAGTACTTC. The encoded protein is CSARQGAQTQYF.

The chain employs TRBV30 and TRBJ2-5; TRBD1 is a possible D gene (5 bases). V lost 5 bases to trimming and J lost 3 bases, with 13 bases between them. The CDR3 totals 13 residues. CDR1 GTSNPN and CDR2 SVGIG come from the germline V gene (reference sequence). The CDR3 nucleotides read TGTGCCTGGGCTGGACAACCCAAAGAGACCCAGTACTTC. The encoded protein is CAWAGQPKETQYF. Full variable domain (rest looked up from reference TRBV30 and TRBJ2-5): SQTIHQWPATLVQPVGSPLSLECTVEGTSNPNLYWYRQAAGRGLQLLFYSVGIGQISSEVPQNLSASRPQDRQFILSSKKLLLSDSGFYLCAWAGQPKETQYFGPGTRLLVL.

In its sample, this clone was seen once. This chain links TRBV5-6 with TRBJ1-1; 12 bases match TRBD1. Germline values: CDR1 SGHDT, CDR2 YYEEEE. This CDR3 contains 14 residues. The J segment lost 10 bases and the V segment lost 3 bases, leaving 7 bases of the junction unmatched. The CDR3 DNA reads as TGTGCCAGCAGCTGGGGACAGGGGGCTGGGTTAGCTTTCTTT. Translation gives CASSWGQGAGLAFF.

The DNA for the CDR3 is TGTGCCAGCAGTGGACGGGTCGCGATACCCACTGAAGCTTTCTTT. This codes for CASSGRVAIPTEAFF. The V gene is TRBV2, the J gene TRBJ1-1; unclear D gene. The CDR3 totals 15 residues. V lost 4 bases, J lost 4 bases, and 16 bases lay in between. Germline V gene lookup returns CDR1 SNHLY and CDR2 FYNNEI.

This clone was counted once. The V and J genes are TRBV7-2 and TRBJ2-2; no clear D gene. Germline V gene data show CDR1 as SGHTA and CDR2 as FQGNSA. Trimming removed 3 bases from V and 6 bases from J, with 5 bases in between. The CDR3 runs to 12 residues. The CDR3 loop is CASSLLAGELFF. The DNA for the CDR3 is TGTGCCAGCAGCTTGCTAGCCGGGGAGCTGTTTTTT.

The chain is built from TRBV30 and TRBJ1-2, with TRBD1 as a possible D gene (6 bases). Between the trimmed V and J ends, which lost 2 bases and 5 bases, there was a span of 21 bases. There are 16 residues in the CDR3. Germline CDR1 is GTSNPN and CDR2 is SVGIG (reference sequence). The CDR3 spells CAWSPPGHRGEYGYTF. In DNA form, the CDR3 reads TGTGCCTGGAGTCCTCCGGGACACCGGGGGGAATATGGCTACACCTTC.

The V gene is TRBV6-5, the J gene TRBJ2-2, with 7 bases fitting TRBD1. The CDR3 sequence is 15 residues long. J was trimmed by 5 bases and V by 2 bases; bases with no gene match: 5. Germline CDR1 MNHEY, CDR2 SVGAGI. Here the CDR3 reads CASSYRDRATGELFF. CDR3 nucleotide sequence: TGTGCCAGCAGTTACAGAGACAGGGCTACCGGGGAGCTGTTTTTT.

The chain combines TRBV9 with TRBJ1-6; the match to TRBD1 covers 8 bases. Unmatched junction bases numbered 6, after V lost 1 base and J lost 6 bases. The CDR3 totals 16 residues. Per the germline V gene, CDR1 is SGDLS and CDR2 is YYNGEE. The CDR3 loop reads CASSVWPGGLNSPLHF. The CDR3 DNA follows: TGTGCCAGCAGCGTATGGCCAGGGGGCCTTAATTCACCCCTCCACTTT.

This clone turned up a few times. The chain combines TRBV7-6 with TRBJ1-1; 7 bases match TRBD1. The CDR3 has 18 residues. V lost 2 bases to trimming and J lost 4 bases; unmatched junction nucleotides: 16. Germline loops: CDR1 SGHVS, CDR2 FNYEAQ. As DNA, the CDR3 is TGTGCCAGCAGCTTACCCGTCGGACAGGCCGGTAGTGGCACTGAAGCTTTCTTT. Its protein product is CASSLPVGQAGSGTEAFF.

The chain combines TRBV5-1 with TRBJ2-7, with D perhaps TRBD1 (5 bases). Germline CDR1 SGHRS, CDR2 YFSETQ. The V gene lost 1 base and the J gene lost 1 base, with 12 bases spanning the gap. The CDR3 is 15 amino acids. CDR3 nucleotide sequence: TGCGCCAGCAGCTTGTCCCTGGACACATCCTACGAGCAGTACTTC. Its protein product is CASSLSLDTSYEQYF.

This clone was counted once. V is TRBV18 and J is TRBJ1-1; D is unresolved. CDR3 length: 13 residues. Trimming pared 3 bases from V and 4 bases from J, leaving 9 bases between. Germline CDR1 reads KGHSH; CDR2 reads LQKENI. The CDR3 DNA is TGTGCCAGCTCACCTGGGGAGATCACTGAAGCTTTCTTT. Protein: CASSPGEITEAFF.

The chain couples TRBV7-6 to TRBJ2-1; 7 bases are a match to TRBD2. Per germline, CDR1 SGHVS and CDR2 FNYEAQ. J lost 0 bases, V lost 5 bases, and 4 bases had no gene match. The CDR3 has 15 amino acids. The CDR3 loop reads CASSVGGSSYNEQFF. The CDR3, as DNA: TGTGCCAGCAGCGTCGGGGGGAGCTCCTACAATGAGCAGTTCTTC.

The chain couples TRBV5-4 to TRBJ1-3; 11 nucleotides align to TRBD1. The CDR3 is 16 amino acids. With 2 bases clipped from V and 0 bases from J, the junction kept 1 base outside the gene matches. Germline CDR1 and CDR2: SGHNT and YYREEE (reference sequence). Here the CDR3 reads CASSFGQGASGNTIYF. Here the CDR3 DNA reads TGTGCCAGCAGCTTCGGACAGGGGGCCTCTGGAAACACCATATATTTT.

This sequence joins TRBV6-5 and TRBJ1-1, with 8 positions matching TRBD1. Trimming cost V 4 bases and J 3 bases; bases outside gene matches: 7. The length of the CDR3 is 15 residues. The V gene's germline CDR1 is MNHEY and CDR2 SVGAGI. CDR3 protein: CASSSTYRGYTEAFF. The CDR3 DNA reads TGTGCCAGCAGTTCGACCTACAGGGGGTACACTGAAGCTTTCTTT.

The V gene is TRBV9, the J gene TRBJ1-3; a weak D match, TRBD1 (5 bases). Looked up from germline, CDR1 is SGDLS and CDR2 is YYNGEE. CDR3 length equals 16 residues. The V end was cut by 3 bases, the J end by 0 bases, with 13 bases between. The CDR3 DNA is TGTGCCAGCAGCGCGGACACCGCGAGCTCTGGAAACACCATATATTTT. Translation gives CASSADTASSGNTIYF. The entire variable domain, with the rest obtained from reference TRBV9 and TRBJ1-3, is as follows: DSGVTQTPKHLITATGQRVTLRCSPRSGDLSVYWYQQSLDQGLQFLIQYYNGEERAKGNILERFSAQQFPDLHSELNLSSLELGDSALYFCASSADTASSGNTIYFGEGSWLTVV.

The table lists this clone with a count of one. The J gene is TRBJ1-2, the V gene TRBV6-1, with D possibly matching TRBD1 (6 bases). The germline V gene encodes CDR1 MNHNS and CDR2 SASEGT. V lost 3 bases and J 2 bases, leaving 10 bases between the germline ends. The CDR3 consists of 14 residues. The CDR3 loop is CASSEGAGNYGYTF. CDR3 sequence (DNA): TGTGCCAGCAGTGAGGGGGCCGGGAACTATGGCTACACCTTC.

This sequence joins TRBV7-2 and TRBJ1-1, with TRBD1 matching over 7 bases. Germline CDR1 is SGHTA and CDR2 is FQGNSA. The CDR3 covers 15 residues. Trimming at V came to 5 bases and at J to 7 bases, leaving 13 bases not matched to a gene. CDR3 protein: CASSARQLGTVEAFF. The CDR3 DNA is TGTGCCAGCAGCGCCAGGCAGTTAGGGACAGTTGAAGCTTTCTTT.

The chain employs TRBV12-5 and TRBJ1-1; 7 nucleotides line up with TRBD1. Trimming at V came to 3 bases and at J to 1 base, leaving 8 bases not matched to a gene. Germline V gene data show CDR1 as LGHNT and CDR2 as FRNRAP. The CDR3 has 16 amino acids. The CDR3 DNA is TGTGCTAGTGGTTTTGGTACGGGACAGAGGAACACTGAAGCTTTCTTT. It is translated as CASGFGTGQRNTEAFF.

The chain has TRBV6-1 and TRBJ1-5; 7 nucleotides agree with TRBD1. Trimming removed 4 bases from V and 2 bases from J; junction bases left unmatched: 5. The CDR3 has 15 residues. Germline values: CDR1 MNHNS, CDR2 SASEGT. CDR3 sequence reads: CASSGDSRGNQPQHF. For the CDR3, the DNA is TGTGCCAGCAGTGGGGACAGTCGGGGCAATCAGCCCCAGCATTTT.

The rearrangement uses TRBV28 and TRBJ2-1; 12 positions match TRBD1. Germline assignment: CDR1 MDHEN and CDR2 SYDVKM. J lost 7 bases, V lost 3 bases, and 10 bases had no gene match. The CDR3 sequence is 17 residues long. Here the CDR3 DNA reads TGTGCCAGCAGTTTCTGGTTTCGGGACAGGGGGCAAAATGAGCAGTTCTTC. It is translated as CASSFWFRDRGQNEQFF.

This clone was seen more than once but under ten times. The chain couples TRBV9 to TRBJ1-5; perhaps TRBD1 as D (6 bases). The CDR3 consists of 14 residues. Trimming took 4 bases from V and 3 from J, leaving 11 bases between them. The germline V gene encodes CDR1 SGDLS and CDR2 YYNGEE. The CDR3 bases are TGTGCCAGCAGCCTCCGGGACATCAATCAGCCCCAGCATTTT. As protein: CASSLRDINQPQHF.

This clone was seen a few times. The chain joins TRBV27 to TRBJ1-5; no reliable D call. CDR1 and CDR2 (germline): MNHEY, SMNVEV (reference sequence). This CDR3 contains 14 residues. V shed 6 bases and J shed 5 bases, with 14 bases lying between them. CDR3 protein: CASSPSTSYQPQHF. The CDR3 DNA is TGTGCCAGCAGCCCCTCGACATCGTATCAGCCCCAGCATTTT.

The chain recombines TRBV5-1 with TRBJ2-5; a possible D gene is TRBD2 (5 bases). CDR3 size: 16 residues. Germline V gives CDR1 SGHRS, CDR2 YFSETQ. Trimming took 0 bases from V and 2 from J, leaving 14 bases between them. CDR3 DNA: TGCGCCAGCAGCTTGGGGTCTAGCAACCGACAAGAGACCCAGTACTTC. Its translation: CASSLGSSNRQETQYF.

Only one count was recorded for this clone. The V call is TRBV7-2, the J call TRBJ2-3; TRBD2 might be the D (7 bases). V was trimmed by 8 bases and J by 6 bases, leaving 15 bases between them. CDR1 is SGHTA, CDR2 FQGNSA, per germline. The CDR3 sequence is 13 residues long. In DNA form, the CDR3 reads TGTGCCAGCCCTATGGGGGGGCGTGATACGCAGTATTTT. Its protein product is CASPMGGRDTQYF.

The V call is TRBV2, the J call TRBJ2-1; 8 nucleotides align to TRBD1. Germline V gene lookup returns CDR1 SNHLY and CDR2 FYNNEI. The CDR3 contains 13 residues. The chain's CDR3 is CSGSDRGYNEQFF. In DNA, the CDR3 is TGTTCCGGCTCCGACAGGGGTTACAATGAGCAGTTCTTC. Using reference TRBV2 and TRBJ2-1 for the parts outside the CDR3, the full variable domain is EPEVTQTPSHQVTQMGQEVILRCVPISNHLYFYWYRQILGQKVEFLVSFYNNEISEKSEIFDDQFSVERPDGSNFTLKIRSTKLEDSAMYFCSGSDRGYNEQFFGPGTRLTVL.

The V gene is TRBV18, the J gene TRBJ1-2; 7 bases align to TRBD1. The CDR3 is made up of 13 amino acids. V lost 6 bases, J lost 7 bases, and 8 bases stayed unmatched. The V gene's germline CDR1 is KGHSH and CDR2 LQKENI. The CDR3 loop is CASSDRQGVGYTF. The CDR3 DNA follows: TGTGCCAGCTCCGATCGGCAGGGGGTTGGCTACACCTTC.

The V gene is TRBV4-1, the J gene TRBJ1-6; 8 bases are shared with TRBD1. The CDR3 has 15 residues. Germline V lookup: CDR1 MGHRA, CDR2 YSYEKL. J was trimmed by 7 bases and V by 4 bases; bases with no gene match: 6. DNA for the CDR3: TGCGCCAGCAGCCCGGAGGACAGGGTAAATTCACCCCTCCACTTT. It specifies CASSPEDRVNSPLHF.

CDR3 region: CASRPKGTGAYGYTF. CDR3 nucleotide sequence: TGTGCCAGTAGACCGAAGGGAACAGGAGCCTATGGCTACACCTTC. The chain uses TRBV19 and TRBJ1-2; weak D call: TRBD1 (5 bases). V dropped 6 bases and J dropped 4 bases, with 18 bases sitting between them. CDR1 is LNHDA, CDR2 SQIVND, per germline (reference sequence). This CDR3 has 15 amino acids. Using reference TRBV19 and TRBJ1-2 for the parts outside the CDR3, the full variable domain is DGGITQSPKYLFRKEGQNVTLSCEQNLNHDAMYWYRQDPGQGLRLIYYSQIVNDFQKGDIAEGYSVSREKKESFPLTVTSAQKNPTAFYLCASRPKGTGAYGYTFGSGTRLTVV.

As regards this clone: Other DNA sequences within the sample encode an identical CDR3. The chain recombines TRBV7-3 with TRBJ2-7, with TRBD2 matching over 9 bases. Germline V gives CDR1 SGHTA, CDR2 FQGTGA. Trimming took 1 base from V and 2 from J; bases not matched to a gene: 3. The CDR3 loop spans 15 amino acids. The CDR3 DNA reads as TGTGCCAGCAGCTTAAGTAGCGGGGGAGCCTACGAGCAGTACTTC. It codes for CASSLSSGGAYEQYF.

This clone was recorded only once. V is TRBV7-2 and J is TRBJ1-5; 7 bases match TRBD1. In germline, CDR1 is SGHTA, CDR2 FQGNSA. V was clipped by 5 bases and J by 0 bases; unmatched bases: 10. The CDR3 runs 17 residues. The CDR3 sequence is CASSHDRVGNSNQPQHF. The DNA for the CDR3 is TGTGCCAGCAGCCACGACAGGGTAGGGAATAGCAATCAGCCCCAGCATTTT.

The chain employs TRBV18 and TRBJ2-7, with D possibly TRBD1 on 6 matching bases. CDR1 and CDR2 from the germline V gene are KGHSH and LQKENI. CDR3 size: 15 residues. Trimming took off 6 bases at V and 7 bases at J, with 22 bases between the two ends. CDR3 coding DNA: TGTGCCAGCTCTACGACCCGGAACAATAGGGGGGAGCAGTACTTC. Encoded protein: CASSTTRNNRGEQYF.